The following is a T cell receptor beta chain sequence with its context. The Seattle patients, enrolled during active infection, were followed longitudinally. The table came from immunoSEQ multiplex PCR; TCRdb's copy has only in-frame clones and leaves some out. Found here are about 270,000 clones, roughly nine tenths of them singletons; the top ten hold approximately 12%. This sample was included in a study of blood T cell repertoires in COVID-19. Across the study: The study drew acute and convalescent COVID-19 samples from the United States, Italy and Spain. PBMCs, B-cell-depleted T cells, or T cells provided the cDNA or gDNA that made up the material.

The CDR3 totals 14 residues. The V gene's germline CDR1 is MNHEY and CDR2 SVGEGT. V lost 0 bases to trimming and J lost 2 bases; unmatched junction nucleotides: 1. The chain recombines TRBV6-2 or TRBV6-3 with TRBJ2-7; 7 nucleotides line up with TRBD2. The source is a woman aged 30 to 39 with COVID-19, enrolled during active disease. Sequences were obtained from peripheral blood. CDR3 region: CASSYSRGAYEQYF. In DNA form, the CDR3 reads TGTGCCAGCAGTTACTCTCGGGGGGCCTACGAGCAGTACTTC.